This section outlines one T cell receptor beta chain sequence together with its context. No antigen is known for it. Base quality data are lacking; no much larger clone is found one base away. At the junction V is shortened by 5 bases and J by 6 bases, with 17 bases in between. The germline V gene specifies SGHTA as CDR1 and FQGNSA as CDR2. Its CDR3 holds 15 amino acids, cysteine through phenylalanine. CDR3 DNA is the only sequence kept; it has 45 bases, read in frame from the first base. The data originate from a study of shared clonotypes between healthy human individuals (dated by TCRdb to about 2020). Regarding the research as a whole: The cohort included a few men and a couple of women between 18 and 49 years of age. To increase sequencing depth and limit assay-specific biases, different laboratories used diverse techniques to prepare libraries and sequence TCR repertoires. Leukapheresis yielded between about 0.8 and 9.5 billion PBMCs per donor. The study deeply sequenced blood TCR repertoires of about five healthy adults to estimate repertoire size and the extent of clonotype sharing between individuals. For each donor, CD4 naive and CD4 memory were each run on three plates, CD8 naive on two plates, and CD8 memory on one plate.

The donors were healthy, HIV-negative adults who had no recently reported acute infections or vaccinations. Every donor was a Caucasian adult residing in Nashville, Tennessee, USA. Magnetic negative selection was used to enrich CD4+ T cells, after which naive cells were positively selected on CD45RA and the negative fraction became the memory subset. Blood was obtained by leukapheresis, after which PBMCs were separated by Ficoll-Histopaque density gradient centrifugation and cryopreserved in liquid nitrogen vapor phase. Purity and quantity of every magnetically sorted T cell population were checked by analytical flow cytometry. Genomic DNA was isolated from each sorted fraction and quantified by UV absorbance on a Nanodrop 2000c. Using the deep immunoSEQ assay, multiplex PCR amplified TCR CDR3 regions from genomic DNA. For each cell subset, the extracted genomic DNA was distributed evenly across all wells of several immunoSEQ 96-well plates, and each plate served as one replicate. For sorted subsets, each replicate PCR was loaded with roughly 0.2 ug genomic DNA, equivalent to 30,000 or so T cell genomes. Purified libraries were quantified with a Qubit 3.0 fluorometer, sized on a Bioanalyzer 2100, and re-quantified with the KAPA Library Quantification kit. Each immunoSEQ 96-well plate was sequenced on its own single-read 150-cycle Illumina NextSeq 550 flow cell. The original methods were these. Because the immunoSEQ output held only junctional sequences and lacked quality scores, the filtering could not match the filtering applied to full-length reads. Sequences were annotated with PyIR, a Python wrapper for IgBLAST v1.9, using IMGT germline references to assign V/J genes and CDR3. Reads with weak V/J assignments (E-value above 1e-6), missing CDR3, stop codons, out-of-frame junctions, or ambiguous translated residues were removed. A V3J clonotype was defined by an identical inferred V gene, J gene, and CDR3 amino acid sequence. The percentage overlap between two repertoires was calculated by dividing the number of shared unique clonotypes by the size of the smaller repertoire. Three approaches were used to assess repertoire richness: RTK rarefaction, the Chao1 estimator, and Recon v2.1 estimates of unobserved clonotypes. For all TCRbeta clonotypes obtained by the gDNA method from a few donors, generation probabilities were computed with OLGA. What TCRdb holds here is the immuneACCESS table cut down to in-frame rearrangements. Part of the clones is not present; checked against another copy, under half of the missing clones reflect an unresolved V gene, and the others are unexplained. For V, J and clone size, that table is used; D and trimming come from the DNA. The sample table records 950,000 to 1,100,000 clones; approximately 72% of these occur just once. Approximately 1.3% of the sample is taken by the ten largest.

On the study overall, not on this receptor specifically: Clonotypes shared by all four sorted-subset donors showed higher generation probabilities than non-shared clonotypes. Naive subsets generally had larger estimated clonotype richness than memory subsets did. When a few donors were compared, the shared fraction of clonotypes was about 5.5% for naive CD4, approximately 3.3% for naive CD8, roughly 2.5% for memory CD4, and 0.4% for memory CD8. The genetic and exposure-history diversity represented was limited by the small number of donors. Sampling was restricted to blood, and TCR repertoires in tissue are likely to differ from TCR repertoires in blood. Pairwise subsampling led to the expectation that sequencing depth would affect the degree of clonotype sharing among donors. Incomplete sequencing was indicated by rarefaction of sorted-subset datasets, despite the large sequencing depth.

What was sequenced was memory CD4+ T cells sorted from blood. The sample's cell subset or site label, in plain terms: CD45RA-negative fraction. The V gene is TRBV7-2 and the J gene is TRBJ2-1; 6 matching bases give a weak D call of TRBD1. The source of this sequence is a man aged 18 to 30 in good health. The CDR3 protein: CASSLRGKGGNEQFF. The DNA sequence follows: TGTGCCAGCAGCCTAAGAGGCAAAGGGGGCAATGAGCAGTTCTTC.